This entry lists 24 T cell receptor beta chains sequenced from one sample in a study of blood T cell repertoires in COVID-19. The assay was immunoSEQ multiplex PCR, and TCRdb's table has in-frame clones only and misses some. The sample gives about 120,000 clones, approximately 86% of which show up once; roughly 8% is in the top ten. Specimen: peripheral blood. The receptor set was obtained from a human donor in a cohort sampled during active COVID-19.

The V and J genes are TRBV3-1 (or the pseudogene TRBV3-2) and TRBJ2-6; 9 bases fit TRBD1. This CDR3 region has 16 residues. Germline loops: CDR1 LGHDT, CDR2 YNNKEL (reference sequence). Unmatched junction bases numbered 2, after V lost 3 bases and J lost 2 bases. The DNA of the CDR3 is TGTGCCAGCAGCCATGACAGGGGGGCTGGGGCCAACGTCCTGACTTTC. Its translation: CASSHDRGAGANVLTF.

The CDR3 reads CASSMGQARQPQHF. CDR3 nucleotides: TGTGCCAGCAGCATGGGACAGGCCAGACAGCCCCAGCATTTT. This chain joins TRBV3-1 (or the pseudogene TRBV3-2) and TRBJ1-5; 8 nucleotides match TRBD1. This CDR3 has 14 residues. The V gene end was trimmed by 5 bases and the J gene end by 7 bases; junction bases not matched to a gene: 7. Germline V gene data show CDR1 as LGHDT and CDR2 as YNNKEL (reference sequence).

The gene calls are TRBV5-4 and TRBJ2-1; perhaps TRBD2 as D (6 bases). V lost 3 bases, J lost 3 bases, and 13 bases lay in between. The CDR3 is 15 residues long. Germline V gene data show CDR1 as SGHNT and CDR2 as YYREEE (reference sequence). The CDR3 protein is CASSSGTGGYNEQFF. In DNA form, the CDR3 reads TGTGCCAGCAGCTCCGGGACTGGGGGCTACAATGAGCAGTTCTTC. The whole variable domain, remainder taken from reference TRBV5-4 and TRBJ2-1, is ETGVTQSPTHLIKTRGQQVTLRCSSQSGHNTVSWYQQALGQGPQFIFQYYREEENGRGNFPPRFSGLQFPNYSSELNVNALELDDSALYLCASSSGTGGYNEQFFGPGTRLTVL.

V gene TRBV30 combines with J gene TRBJ1-5, with 10 bases matching TRBD1. V gave up 3 bases and J gave up 4 bases; unmatched junction bases: 6. The germline CDR1 and CDR2 sequences are GTSNPN and SVGIG (reference sequence). The CDR3 runs to 15 residues. CDR3 nucleotides: TGTGCCTGGAGATCTAGGACAGGGGGGAATCAGCCCCAGCATTTT. Residues: CAWRSRTGGNQPQHF.

The V gene is TRBV12-5, the J gene TRBJ2-5, with a weak D call TRBD2 (6 bases). CDR1 is LGHNT, CDR2 FRNRAP, per germline. The germline V and J ends were trimmed by 4 bases and 5 bases, with 11 bases remaining between them. The CDR3 has 13 residues. The CDR3 nucleotides are TGTGCTAGTGGTTGGTTCGGAGGGGAGACCCAGTACTTC. Protein product: CASGWFGGETQYF. Combining the CDR3 with reference TRBV12-5 and TRBJ2-5 gives the whole variable domain DARVTQTPRHKVTEMGQEVTMRCQPILGHNTVFWYRQTMMQGLELLAYFRNRAPLDDSGMPKDRFSAEMPDATLATLKIQPSEPRDSAVYFCASGWFGGETQYFGPGTRLLVL.

The chain joins TRBV28 to TRBJ1-2; the D is unclear. Germline lookup yields CDR1 MDHEN and CDR2 SYDVKM. The V end lost 6 bases, the J end lost 5 bases, and 10 bases lay between the germline ends. The CDR3 consists of 12 residues. Here the CDR3 reads CASRSSGYGYTF. The CDR3 nucleotides read TGTGCCAGCAGGTCCTCGGGGTATGGCTACACCTTC.

The rearrangement uses TRBV2 and TRBJ2-7; D might be TRBD1 (7 bases). Trimming stripped 0 bases from V and 4 bases from J, with 19 bases between. Per the germline V gene, CDR1 is SNHLY and CDR2 is FYNNEI. The CDR3 loop spans 17 amino acids. The CDR3 bases are TGTGCCAGCAGTGAAGCGTCCACCAGGGGGGCAGGGTACGAGCAGTACTTC. Its translation is CASSEASTRGAGYEQYF.

This chain connects TRBV11-3 to TRBJ2-7; D possibly corresponds to TRBD2 (6 bases). The germline gives CDR1 SGHNT, CDR2 YENEEA. V was pared by 8 bases and J by 2 bases, with 10 bases between. The CDR3 is made up of 12 amino acids. The CDR3 DNA reads as TGTGCCAGCGGAGGGTCCGCCTACGAGCAGTACTTC. Encoded protein: CASGGSAYEQYF.

This clone was counted once. The chain combines TRBV7-2 with TRBJ2-3; D might be TRBD2 (6 bases). There are 15 residues in the CDR3. Germline V gives CDR1 SGHTA, CDR2 FQGNSA. V lost 5 bases and J lost 2, with 14 bases in between. CDR3 nucleotide sequence: TGTGCCAGCAGCCCCGGGGGACTTCTCACAGATACGCAGTATTTT. Translated: CASSPGGLLTDTQYF.

The chain combines TRBV7-3 with TRBJ2-2; weak D call: TRBD2 (5 bases). V lost 3 bases to trimming and J lost 5 bases, with 13 bases between them. CDR3 length: 15 residues. Germline lookup yields CDR1 SGHTA and CDR2 FQGTGA. In DNA form, the CDR3 reads TGTGCCAGCAGCTTTGACACCCCGGGGACCGGGGAGCTGTTTTTT. Its translation: CASSFDTPGTGELFF.

This rearrangement joins TRBV27 to TRBJ2-7; a weak D match, TRBD1 (6 bases). Trimming pared 5 bases from V and 2 bases from J, leaving 10 bases between. Germline assignment: CDR1 MNHEY and CDR2 SMNVEV (reference sequence). CDR3 length: 13 amino acids. In nucleotides, the CDR3 is TGTGCCAGCAGTCTTTGGACAGCCTACGAGCAGTACTTC. It is translated as CASSLWTAYEQYF.

The chain joins TRBV27 to TRBJ1-2, with D perhaps matching TRBD1 (6 bases). CDR3 length: 13 amino acids. Trimming took 5 bases from V and 4 from J, leaving 11 bases between them. Germline CDR1 and CDR2: MNHEY and SMNVEV (reference sequence). CDR3 sequence: CASSVQGLYGYTF. In DNA, the CDR3 is TGTGCCAGCAGTGTACAGGGTCTCTATGGCTACACCTTC.

The chain uses TRBV10-3 and TRBJ1-5; no clear D. Germline CDR1 reads ENHRY; CDR2 reads SYGVKD. The CDR3 runs 16 residues. Deletions cut 0 bases from V and 3 bases from J, with 12 bases between. The CDR3 reads CAISESGGGSNQPQHF. The CDR3 DNA reads TGTGCCATCAGTGAGTCCGGTGGCGGATCCAATCAGCCCCAGCATTTT.

CDR3 sequence reads: CSASSPSDYEQYF. The CDR3 bases are TGCAGTGCTAGTTCCCCTAGTGACTACGAGCAGTACTTC. The genes are TRBV20-1 and TRBJ2-7; D is undetermined. Trimming removed 3 bases at V and 3 bases at J, with 12 bases between. The germline gives CDR1 DFQATT, CDR2 SNEGSKA (reference sequence). The CDR3 covers 13 residues.

This chain uses TRBV6-4 with TRBJ1-2; 8 bases are shared with TRBD1. Looked up from germline, CDR1 is MRHNA and CDR2 is SNTAGT. This CDR3 has 14 residues. V trimming: 4 bases; J trimming: 7 bases; junction bases outside the gene matches: 8. The DNA for the CDR3 is TGTGCCAGCAGTGCGTCGGACAGGGTCGGTGGCTACACCTTC. Translation gives CASSASDRVGGYTF.

The V call is TRBV28, the J call TRBJ2-1; 7 bases are shared with TRBD1. CDR3 length: 15 residues. The ends lost 8 bases at V and 0 bases at J; junction bases unmatched: 7. Germline CDR1 is MDHEN and CDR2 is SYDVKM. This chain's CDR3 is CASPPAGGSYNEQFF. For the CDR3, the DNA is TGTGCCAGCCCGCCGGCAGGGGGCTCCTACAATGAGCAGTTCTTC.

CDR3 coding DNA: TGTGCCAGCAGCCAGGACAGGGCCACTCAACATTATGGCTACACCTTC. This encodes CASSQDRATQHYGYTF. The chain has TRBV28 and TRBJ1-2; 8 positions match TRBD1. The length of the CDR3 is 16 residues. Germline CDR1 is MDHEN and CDR2 is SYDVKM. Trimming at V came to 6 bases and at J to 5 bases, leaving 14 bases not matched to a gene.

The rearrangement joins TRBV12-3 or TRBV12-4 to TRBJ2-1; no definite D call. The CDR3 covers 12 residues. The V end was cut by 4 bases, the J end by 9 bases, with 10 bases between. CDR3 loop: CASSSSDGEQFF. In nucleotides, the CDR3 is TGTGCCAGCAGTTCCAGCGATGGTGAGCAGTTCTTC.

This chain uses TRBV29-1 with TRBJ1-1; D is uncertain. The CDR3 is 11 residues long. Trimming cost V 0 bases and J 7 bases, with 6 bases left between them. Looked up from germline, CDR1 is SQVTM and CDR2 is ANQGSEA. The CDR3 spells CSVEDISEAFF. In DNA form, the CDR3 reads TGCAGCGTTGAAGACATTAGTGAAGCTTTCTTT.

This clone appeared once. The chain has TRBV13 and TRBJ2-7; 8 bases line up with TRBD1. The CDR3 sequence is 14 residues long. Germline V gene data show CDR1 as PRHDT and CDR2 as FYEKMQ (reference sequence). Trimming at V came to 2 bases and at J to 6 bases, leaving 6 bases not matched to a gene. CDR3 loop: CASSLNAGGREQYF. In DNA form, the CDR3 reads TGTGCCAGCAGCTTAAACGCAGGGGGCCGCGAGCAGTACTTC.

This sequence joins TRBV20-1 and TRBJ2-5; perhaps TRBD1 as D (6 bases). V was trimmed by 4 bases and J by 6 bases, leaving 9 bases between them. The germline gives CDR1 DFQATT, CDR2 SNEGSKA (reference sequence). The CDR3 sequence is 11 residues long. CDR3 sequence reads: CSAIQGQTQYF. DNA for the CDR3: TGCAGTGCTATACAGGGACAGACCCAGTACTTC.

The genes are TRBV6-5 and TRBJ2-2; D may be TRBD1 (6 bases). The V end lost 6 bases, the J end lost 5 bases, and 10 bases lay between the germline ends. This CDR3 is built from 13 residues. Looked up from germline, CDR1 is MNHEY and CDR2 is SVGAGI. The chain's CDR3 is CASRRTVTGELFF. The CDR3 DNA reads TGTGCCAGCAGAAGGACAGTGACCGGGGAGCTGTTTTTT.

The V gene is TRBV7-2, the J gene TRBJ2-7; D may be TRBD2 (6 bases). The germline gives CDR1 SGHTA, CDR2 FQGNSA. Trimming left V 4 bases short and J 2 bases short, with 15 bases between. This CDR3 has 15 amino acids. The CDR3 region is CASSSGRELTYEQYF. In DNA form, the CDR3 reads TGTGCCAGCAGCTCTGGCCGGGAGTTAACCTACGAGCAGTACTTC.

The J gene is TRBJ1-4, the V gene TRBV27; D gene unclear. V was cut by 6 bases and J by 6 bases, with 20 bases left in between. CDR1 MNHEY and CDR2 SMNVEV come from the germline V gene (reference sequence). The CDR3 consists of 16 residues. CDR3 amino acids: CASSRYGPPEDEKLFF. The CDR3 coding sequence is TGTGCCAGCAGCAGATACGGCCCCCCGGAGGATGAAAAACTGTTTTTT.